Below, 11 T cell receptor beta chains from the same sample are listed, as sequenced in a study of CD8+CD57+ T cells in acquired aplastic anemia. Genomic DNA acted as the template from which TCR beta VDJ combination and CDR3 sequence profiling were carried out. TCRdb analysed the reads with MiXCR anew, one entry per CDR3 protein. Of fewer than 250,000 distinct CDR3 sequences listed, 50% to 55% are singletons. The sequenced sample consisted of sorted CD4+, CD8+, or CD8+CD57+ T cells (not recorded which) from PBMCs. The receptors were gathered from a human donor in good health, serving as a control.

The chain recombines TRBV7-9 with TRBJ2-6, with D possibly being TRBD1 (6 bases). The V gene lost 2 bases and the J gene lost 0 bases, with 14 bases spanning the gap. This CDR3 is 18 amino acids long. The germline V gene encodes CDR1 SEHNR and CDR2 FQNEAQ (reference sequence). DNA for the CDR3: TGTGCCAGCAGCTTACCGAACAGGGTTGCCTCTGGGGCCAACGTCCTGACTTTC. This sequence encodes CASSLPNRVASGANVLTF.

V gene TRBV10-2 combines with J gene TRBJ2-7; 8 nucleotides align to TRBD1. V was clipped by 7 bases and J by 4 bases; unmatched bases: 9. Germline CDR1 WSHSY, CDR2 SAAADI. The CDR3 loop spans 14 amino acids. CDR3 loop: CASNAGTGQYEQYF. CDR3 sequence (DNA): TGCGCCAGCAACGCCGGGACAGGACAATACGAGCAGTACTTC.

This clonotype has a count of ten or more. The gene calls are TRBV3-2 and TRBJ1-5; the table assigns TRBD1, which was not confirmed against the DNA. TRBV3-2 is a pseudogene segment. The CDR3 is made up of 15 amino acids. For the CDR3, the DNA is TGTGCCAGCAGCCAAGATGACAGGGTTGGTCAGCCCCAGCATTTT. Amino acid sequence: CASSQDDRVGQPQHF.

The chain links TRBV20-1 to TRBJ2-5; 7 bases are a match to TRBD1. The CDR3 spans 17 residues. From germline, CDR1 is DFQATT and CDR2 SNEGSKA (reference sequence). V gave up 0 bases and J gave up 1 base; unmatched junction bases: 11. Here the CDR3 reads CSARDLRQGVGQETQYF. CDR3 sequence (DNA): TGCAGTGCTAGAGATCTTCGCCAGGGGGTCGGCCAAGAGACCCAGTACTTC.

There are many counts of this clonotype. The chain recombines TRBV7-3 with TRBJ1-5, with 8 bases fitting TRBD1. The CDR3 consists of 15 residues. The V gene end was trimmed by 5 bases and the J gene end by 2 bases; junction bases not matched to a gene: 5. Germline-derived CDR1 and CDR2 are SGHTA and FQGTGA. In nucleotides, the CDR3 is TGTGCCAGCAGCGTCACAGGGGGTGGCAATCAGCCCCAGCATTTT. This codes for CASSVTGGGNQPQHF.

This chain connects TRBV19 to TRBJ1-5; no clear D. Germline loops: CDR1 LNHDA, CDR2 SQIVND (reference sequence). CDR3 length: 14 residues. V was trimmed by 1 base and J by 1 base, leaving 5 bases between them. The CDR3: CASSIVRSNQPQHF. For the CDR3, the DNA is TGTGCCAGTAGTATAGTTAGAAGCAATCAGCCCCAGCATTTT.

This clonotype was found many times. The chain couples TRBV9 to TRBJ1-6, with a tentative D call TRBD1 (5 bases). V lost 0 bases to trimming and J lost 8 bases, with 15 bases between them. CDR1 is SGDLS, CDR2 YYNGEE, per germline. CDR3 length: 16 residues. The CDR3 protein is CASSVDSRGSYSPLHF. As DNA, the CDR3 is TGTGCCAGCAGCGTAGATTCGAGGGGATCTTATTCACCCCTCCACTTT.

This clonotype turned up a few times. A much larger clone sits a single nucleotide away, making a read error possible. The chain links TRBV11-2 to TRBJ1-1; 9 bases map to TRBD1. The V gene's germline CDR1 is SGHAT and CDR2 FQNNGV. The CDR3 has 15 amino acids. DNA for the CDR3: TGTGCCAGCAGCATCGCCGGGACAGGGAACACTGAAGCTCTCTTT. It encodes CASSIAGTGNTEALF.

In this sample, this clonotype turned up many times. The V call is TRBV11-2, the J call TRBJ2-6; D call uncertain. Between the trimmed V and J ends, which lost 0 bases and 1 base, there was a span of 7 bases. Germline values: CDR1 SGHAT, CDR2 FQNNGV. This CDR3 comprises 16 residues. The CDR3 coding sequence is TGTGCCAGCAGCTTAGATGTGGCGTCTGGGGCCAACGTCCTGACTTTC. This codes for CASSLDVASGANVLTF.

The genes are TRBV20-1 and TRBJ2-7; possible D gene TRBD2, 6 bases. V was shortened by 3 bases and J by 6 bases, with 18 bases between the two germline ends. This CDR3 spans 14 amino acids. Germline V gene lookup returns CDR1 DFQATT and CDR2 SNEGSKA (reference sequence). CDR3 amino acids: CSARGGQGGIEQYF. The CDR3 DNA reads as TGCAGTGCTAGGGGGGGTCAGGGCGGTATCGAGCAGTACTTC.

This clonotype appeared many times. The chain is built from TRBV7-6 and TRBJ2-1; 7 bases align to TRBD1. The CDR3 has 14 amino acids. CDR1 SGHVS and CDR2 FNYEAQ come from the germline V gene. V trimming: 5 bases; J trimming: 6 bases; junction bases outside the gene matches: 7. CDR3 DNA: TGTGCCAGCAGCCCCGGGACAGATATCAATGAGCAGTTCTTC. It yields the protein CASSPGTDINEQFF.